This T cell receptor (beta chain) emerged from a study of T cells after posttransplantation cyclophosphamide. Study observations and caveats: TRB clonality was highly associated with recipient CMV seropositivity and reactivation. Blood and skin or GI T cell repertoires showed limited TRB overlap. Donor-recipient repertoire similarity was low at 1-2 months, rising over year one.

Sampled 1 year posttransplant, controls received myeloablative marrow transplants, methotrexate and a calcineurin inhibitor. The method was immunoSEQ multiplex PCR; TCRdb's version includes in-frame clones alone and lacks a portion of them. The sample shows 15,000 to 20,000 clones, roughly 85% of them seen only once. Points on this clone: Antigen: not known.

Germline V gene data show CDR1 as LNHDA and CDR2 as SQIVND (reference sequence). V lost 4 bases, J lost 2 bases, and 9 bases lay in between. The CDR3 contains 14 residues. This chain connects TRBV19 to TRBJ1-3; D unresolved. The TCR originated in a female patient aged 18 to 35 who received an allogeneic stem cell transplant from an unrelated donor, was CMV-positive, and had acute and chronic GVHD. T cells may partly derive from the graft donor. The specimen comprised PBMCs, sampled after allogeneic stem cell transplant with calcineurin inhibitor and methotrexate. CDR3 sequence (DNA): TGTGCCAGTAGTACCAAGAGGCCTGGAAACACCATATATTTT. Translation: CASSTKRPGNTIYF. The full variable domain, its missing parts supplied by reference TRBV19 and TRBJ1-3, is DGGITQSPKYLFRKEGQNVTLSCEQNLNHDAMYWYRQDPGQGLRLIYYSQIVNDFQKGDIAEGYSVSREKKESFPLTVTSAQKNPTAFYLCASSTKRPGNTIYFGEGSWLTVV.